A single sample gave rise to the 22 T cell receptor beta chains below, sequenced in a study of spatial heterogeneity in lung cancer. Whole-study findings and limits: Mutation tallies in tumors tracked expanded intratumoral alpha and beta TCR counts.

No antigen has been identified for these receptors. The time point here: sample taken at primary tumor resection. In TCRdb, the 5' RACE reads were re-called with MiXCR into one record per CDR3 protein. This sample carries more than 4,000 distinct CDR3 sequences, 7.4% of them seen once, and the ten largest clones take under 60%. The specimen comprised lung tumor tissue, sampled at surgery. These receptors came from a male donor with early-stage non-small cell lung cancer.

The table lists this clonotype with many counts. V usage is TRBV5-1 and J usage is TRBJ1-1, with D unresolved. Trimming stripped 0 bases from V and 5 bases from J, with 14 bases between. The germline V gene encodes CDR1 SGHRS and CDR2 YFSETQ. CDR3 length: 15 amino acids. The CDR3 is CASSLVLGMRTEAFF. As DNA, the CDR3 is TGCGCCAGCAGCTTGGTCCTGGGGATGAGGACTGAAGCTTTCTTT.

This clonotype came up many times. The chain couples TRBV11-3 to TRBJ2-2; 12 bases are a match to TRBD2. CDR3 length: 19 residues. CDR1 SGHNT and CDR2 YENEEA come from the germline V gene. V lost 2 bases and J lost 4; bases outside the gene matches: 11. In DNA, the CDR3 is TGTGCCAGCAGCTTAAAGCTAGCGGGGGGGCTACCGGGCACCGGGGAGCTGTTTTTT. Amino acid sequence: CASSLKLAGGLPGTGELFF.

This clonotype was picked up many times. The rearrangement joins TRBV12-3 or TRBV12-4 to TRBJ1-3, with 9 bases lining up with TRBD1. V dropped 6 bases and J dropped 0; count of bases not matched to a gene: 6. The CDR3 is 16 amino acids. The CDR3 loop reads CASSGTGSGSGNTIYF. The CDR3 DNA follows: TGTGCCAGCAGCGGGACAGGGTCGGGCTCTGGAAACACCATATATTTT.

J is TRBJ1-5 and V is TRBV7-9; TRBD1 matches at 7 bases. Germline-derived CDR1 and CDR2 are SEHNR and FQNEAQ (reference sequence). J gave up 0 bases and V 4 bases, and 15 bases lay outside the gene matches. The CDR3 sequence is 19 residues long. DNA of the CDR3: TGTGCCAGCAGCTCTGGGACAGCAAAGGATCTACGTAGCAATCAGCCCCAGCATTTT. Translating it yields CASSSGTAKDLRSNQPQHF.

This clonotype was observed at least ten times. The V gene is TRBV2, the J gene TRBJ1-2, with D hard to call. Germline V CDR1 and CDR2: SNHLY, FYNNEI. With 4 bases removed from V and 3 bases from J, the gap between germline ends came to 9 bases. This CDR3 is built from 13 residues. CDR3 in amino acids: CASSVGRYYGYTF. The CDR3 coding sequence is TGTGCCAGCAGTGTTGGACGGTACTATGGCTACACCTTC. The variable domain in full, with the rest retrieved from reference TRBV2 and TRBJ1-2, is EPEVTQTPSHQVTQMGQEVILRCVPISNHLYFYWYRQILGQKVEFLVSFYNNEISEKSEIFDDQFSVERPDGSNFTLKIRSTKLEDSAMYFCASSVGRYYGYTFGSGTRLTVV.

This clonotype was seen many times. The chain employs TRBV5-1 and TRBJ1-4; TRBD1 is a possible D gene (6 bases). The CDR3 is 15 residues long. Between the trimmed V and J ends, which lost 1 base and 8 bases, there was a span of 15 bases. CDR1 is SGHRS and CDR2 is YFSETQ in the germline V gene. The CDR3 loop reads CASSLSAGAREKLFF. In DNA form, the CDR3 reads TGCGCCAGCAGCTTGAGTGCAGGGGCAAGGGAAAAACTGTTTTTT.

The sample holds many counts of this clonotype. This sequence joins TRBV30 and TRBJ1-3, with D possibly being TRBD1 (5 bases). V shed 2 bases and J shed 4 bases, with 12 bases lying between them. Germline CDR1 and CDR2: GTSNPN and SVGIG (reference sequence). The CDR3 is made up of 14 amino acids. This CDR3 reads CAWSQGVDGNTIYF. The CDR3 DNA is TGTGCCTGGAGTCAGGGAGTAGACGGAAACACCATATATTTT.

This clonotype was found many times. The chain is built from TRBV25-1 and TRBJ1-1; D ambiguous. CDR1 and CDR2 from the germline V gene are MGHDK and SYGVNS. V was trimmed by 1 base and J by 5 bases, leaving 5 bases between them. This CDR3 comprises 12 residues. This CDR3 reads CASSELGTEAFF. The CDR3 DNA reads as TGTGCCAGCAGTGAATTGGGGACTGAAGCTTTCTTT.

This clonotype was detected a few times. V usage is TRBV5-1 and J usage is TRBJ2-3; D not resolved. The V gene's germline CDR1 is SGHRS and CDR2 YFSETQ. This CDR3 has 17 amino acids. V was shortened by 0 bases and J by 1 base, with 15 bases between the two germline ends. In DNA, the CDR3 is TGCGCCAGCAGCTTGGCCGATAGTACCGCACGCACAGATACGCAGTATTTT. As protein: CASSLADSTARTDTQYF.

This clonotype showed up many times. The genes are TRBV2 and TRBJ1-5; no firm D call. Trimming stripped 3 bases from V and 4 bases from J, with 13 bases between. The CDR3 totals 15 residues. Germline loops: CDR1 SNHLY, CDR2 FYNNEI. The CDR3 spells CASSEGSLPNQPQHF. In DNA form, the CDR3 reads TGTGCCAGCAGTGAGGGCAGTTTACCAAATCAGCCCCAGCATTTT.

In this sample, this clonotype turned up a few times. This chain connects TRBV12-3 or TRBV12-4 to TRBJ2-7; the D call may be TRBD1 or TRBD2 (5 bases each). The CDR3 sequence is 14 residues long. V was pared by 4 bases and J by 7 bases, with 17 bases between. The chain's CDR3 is CASSSWDLSGEQYF. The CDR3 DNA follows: TGTGCCAGCAGTTCTTGGGACCTATCAGGGGAGCAGTACTTC.

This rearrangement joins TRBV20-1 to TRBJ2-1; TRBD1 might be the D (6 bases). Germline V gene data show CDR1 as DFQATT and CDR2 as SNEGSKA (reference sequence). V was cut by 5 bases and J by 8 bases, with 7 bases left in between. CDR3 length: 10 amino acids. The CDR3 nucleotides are TGCAGTGCTTACAGGGATGAGCAGTTCTTC. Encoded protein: CSAYRDEQFF.

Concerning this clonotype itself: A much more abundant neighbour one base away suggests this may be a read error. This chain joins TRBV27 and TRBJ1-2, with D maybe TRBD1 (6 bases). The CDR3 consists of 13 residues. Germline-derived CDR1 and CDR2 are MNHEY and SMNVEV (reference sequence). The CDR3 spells CANSRDMFYGYTF. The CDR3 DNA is TGTGCCAACAGTAGGGACATGTTCTATGGCTACACCTTC.

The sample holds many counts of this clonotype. CDR3 DNA sequence: TGTGCCAGCAGACGGACTAGAAGTGAAGATACGCAGTATTTT. It yields the protein CASRRTRSEDTQYF. The chain uses TRBV6-6 and TRBJ2-3; 7 nucleotides line up with TRBD2. The CDR3 is 14 amino acids. Germline CDR1 reads MNHNY; CDR2 reads SVGAGI (reference sequence). The ends lost 6 bases at V and 5 bases at J; junction bases unmatched: 8.

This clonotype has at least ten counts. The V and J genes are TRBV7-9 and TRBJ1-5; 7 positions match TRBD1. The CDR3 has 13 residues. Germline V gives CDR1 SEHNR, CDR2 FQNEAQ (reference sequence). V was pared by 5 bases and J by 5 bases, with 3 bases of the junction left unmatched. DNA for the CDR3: TGTGCCAGCAGCCCCCAGGGGGATCAGCCCCAGCATTTT. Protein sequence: CASSPQGDQPQHF.

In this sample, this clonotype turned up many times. DNA for the CDR3: TGTGCCAGCAAGGGAGACTATGGCTACACCTTC. This codes for CASKGDYGYTF. The rearrangement joins TRBV25-1 to TRBJ1-2; D uncertain. V lost 7 bases, J lost 3 bases, and 6 bases lay in between. The CDR3 contains 11 residues. Germline V gene data show CDR1 as MGHDK and CDR2 as SYGVNS.

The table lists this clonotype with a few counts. The CDR3 DNA reads as TGTGCCAGCAGTATTTCGATGTACAATGAGCAGTTCTTC. Its protein is CASSISMYNEQFF. The gene calls are TRBV11-3 and TRBJ2-1; D is ambiguous. CDR1 SGHNT and CDR2 YENEEA come from the germline V gene. V was cut by 6 bases and J by 4 bases, with 10 bases left in between. The CDR3 loop spans 13 amino acids.

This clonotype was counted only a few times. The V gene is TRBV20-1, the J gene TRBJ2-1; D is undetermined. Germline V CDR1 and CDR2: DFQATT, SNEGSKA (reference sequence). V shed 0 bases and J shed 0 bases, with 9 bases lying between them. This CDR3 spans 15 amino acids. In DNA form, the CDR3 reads TGCAGTGCTAGAGAGTGGCTGAGCTCCTACAATGAGCAGTTCTTC. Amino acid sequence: CSAREWLSSYNEQFF.

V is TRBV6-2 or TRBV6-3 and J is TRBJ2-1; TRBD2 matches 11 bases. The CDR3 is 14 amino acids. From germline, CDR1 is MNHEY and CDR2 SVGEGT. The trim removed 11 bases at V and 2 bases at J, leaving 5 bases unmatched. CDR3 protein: CAGSSGGTYNEQFF. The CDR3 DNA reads TGTGCCGGATCTAGCGGGGGGACCTACAATGAGCAGTTCTTC.

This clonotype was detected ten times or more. The CDR3 sequence: CSARPAGGPQHF. The CDR3 nucleotides read TGCAGTGCTAGACCCGCAGGGGGGCCCCAGCATTTT. The V gene is TRBV20-1, the J gene TRBJ1-5, with TRBD1 identical over 7 bases. Germline-derived CDR1 and CDR2 are DFQATT and SNEGSKA (reference sequence). J lost 9 bases, V lost 2 bases, and 4 bases had no gene match. The CDR3 consists of 12 residues.

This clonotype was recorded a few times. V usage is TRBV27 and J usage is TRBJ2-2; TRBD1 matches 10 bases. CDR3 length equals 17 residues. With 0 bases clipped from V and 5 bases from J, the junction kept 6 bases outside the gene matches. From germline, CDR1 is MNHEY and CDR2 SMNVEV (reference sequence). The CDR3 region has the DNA TGTGCCAGCAGTTTATCGAGGGGACAGGGGTTAACCGGGGAGCTGTTTTTT. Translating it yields CASSLSRGQGLTGELFF.

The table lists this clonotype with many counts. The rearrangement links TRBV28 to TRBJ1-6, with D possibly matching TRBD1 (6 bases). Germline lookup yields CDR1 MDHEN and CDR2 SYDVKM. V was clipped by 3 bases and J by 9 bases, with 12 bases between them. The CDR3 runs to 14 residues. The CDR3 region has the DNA TGTGCCAGCAGTTTTACAGGGATGAGTTCACCCCTCCACTTT. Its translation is CASSFTGMSSPLHF. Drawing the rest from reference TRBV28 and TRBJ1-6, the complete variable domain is DVKVTQSSRYLVKRTGEKVFLECVQDMDHENMFWYRQDPGLGLRLIYFSYDVKMKEKGDIPEGYSVSREKKERFSLILESASTNQTSMYLCASSFTGMSSPLHFGNGTRLTVT.